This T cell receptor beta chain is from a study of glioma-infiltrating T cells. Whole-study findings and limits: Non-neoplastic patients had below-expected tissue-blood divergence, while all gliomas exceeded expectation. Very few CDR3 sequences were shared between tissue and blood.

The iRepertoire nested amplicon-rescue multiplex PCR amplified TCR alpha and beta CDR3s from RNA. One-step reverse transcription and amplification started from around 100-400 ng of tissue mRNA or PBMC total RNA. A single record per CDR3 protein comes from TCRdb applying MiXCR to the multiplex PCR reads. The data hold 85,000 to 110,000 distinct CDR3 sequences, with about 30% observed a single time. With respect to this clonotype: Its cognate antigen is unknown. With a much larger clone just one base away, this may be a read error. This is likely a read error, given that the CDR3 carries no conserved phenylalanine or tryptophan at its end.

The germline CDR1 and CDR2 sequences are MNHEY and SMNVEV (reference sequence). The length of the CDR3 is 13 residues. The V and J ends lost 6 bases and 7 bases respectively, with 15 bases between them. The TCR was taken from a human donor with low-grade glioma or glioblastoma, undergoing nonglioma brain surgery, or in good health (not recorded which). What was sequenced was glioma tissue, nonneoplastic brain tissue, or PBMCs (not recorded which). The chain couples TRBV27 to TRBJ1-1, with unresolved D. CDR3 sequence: CASSQQRRSEAFS. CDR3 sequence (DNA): TGTGCCAGCAGCCAACAGAGGCGGAGTGAAGCTTTCTCT.